This TCR beta chain was retrieved from a study of blood T cell repertoires in COVID-19. Study in general: From T cells, B-cell-depleted T cells, or PBMCs came the material, which was cDNA or gDNA.

Per the authors' pipeline: Amplification of reference gene primers provided the estimated nucleated cell counts. Assay: immunoSEQ multiplex PCR; the TCRdb copy retains only in-frame clones and omits some. D and trimming come from the DNA, and the V and J calls and clone size come from that table. The sample carries 20,000 to 30,000 clones, about 90% recorded once. The CDR3 sequence is 13 residues long. The TCR was taken from a man between 65 and 85 years old with acute or convalescent COVID-19. Material for sequencing was peripheral blood. V is TRBV21-1 and J is TRBJ1-3; the table's D call, TRBD1, has no DNA check behind it. TRBV21-1 is an annotated pseudogene. CDR3 in DNA: TGTGCCAGCAGCAAAGAGGGGGGAAACACCATATATTTT. Protein: CASSKEGGNTIYF.